Only a few counts were recorded for the clone carrying this T cell receptor (beta chain). Its antigen is still unknown. This record belongs to a study of human T cells and chemical hapten exposure. Study-wide results and caveats: Those TCRs sitting above 1 in 1000 frequency stayed the same with DPC sensitization.

CDR3 size: 15 residues. Germline CDR1 and CDR2: SEHNR and FQNEAQ (reference sequence). V lost 3 bases to trimming and J lost 3 bases; unmatched junction nucleotides: 4. TCRdb fed the RACE reads into MiXCR, producing one record per CDR3 protein. The sample yields about 45,000 distinct CDR3 sequences, less than 4.5% seen once. Specified time point: healthy volunteer bleed at 2 weeks. Whole blood that had not been fractionated was the source of extracted total RNA. The TCR sequence derives from a human donor in good health. Some clones in this sample may be carry-over from other donors' samples. The sample consisted of whole blood. This chain links TRBV7-9 with TRBJ2-7, with TRBD1 matching over 11 bases. For the CDR3, the DNA is TGTGCCAGCAGCTTTTCCGGGACAGGGGGCTACGAGCAGTACTTC. The encoded protein is CASSFSGTGGYEQYF.